Listed here is a single T cell receptor (beta chain). This sample was included in a study of shared clonotypes between healthy human individuals. Trimming stripped 3 bases from V and 3 bases from J, with 12 bases between. The germline V gene has CDR1 SGDLS and CDR2 YYNGEE. This CDR3 has 14 residues. In the naive CD8 group, cells lacked CD45RO and were positively selected for CCR7, so terminally differentiated effector memory CD45RA+ cells were left out. Clones were sequenced by immunoSEQ multiplex PCR, and TCRdb holds only the in-frame ones, with some missing. The table lists roughly 1,800,000 clones, over 85% of them singletons, with approximately 1.2% in the top ten.

The receptor comes from a man aged 18 to 30 in good health. The sample comprised naive CD8+ T cells sorted from blood. This rearrangement joins TRBV9 to TRBJ1-1; D remains unclear. CDR3 DNA sequence: TGTGCCAGCAGCGGAGAGGAGGGAGACACTGAAGCTTTCTTT. Amino acids: CASSGEEGDTEAFF.